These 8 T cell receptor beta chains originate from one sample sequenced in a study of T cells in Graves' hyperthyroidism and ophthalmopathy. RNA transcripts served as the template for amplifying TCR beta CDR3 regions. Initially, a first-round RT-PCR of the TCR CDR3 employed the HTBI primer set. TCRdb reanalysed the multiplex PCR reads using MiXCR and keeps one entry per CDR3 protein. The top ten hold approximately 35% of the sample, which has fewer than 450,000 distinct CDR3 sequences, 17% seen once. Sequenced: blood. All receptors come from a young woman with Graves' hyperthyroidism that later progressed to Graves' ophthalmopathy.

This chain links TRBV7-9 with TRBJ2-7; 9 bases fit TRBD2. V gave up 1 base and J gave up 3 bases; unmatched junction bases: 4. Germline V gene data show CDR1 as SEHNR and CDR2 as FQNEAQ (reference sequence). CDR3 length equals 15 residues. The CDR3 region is CASSLGLAENYEQYF. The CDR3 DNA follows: TGTGCCAGCAGCTTAGGACTAGCGGAGAACTACGAGCAGTACTTC. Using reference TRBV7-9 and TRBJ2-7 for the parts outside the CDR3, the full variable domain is DTGVSQNPRHKITKRGQNVTFRCDPISEHNRLYWYRQTLGQGPEFLTYFQNEAQLEKSRLLSDRFSAERPKGSFSTLEIQRTEQGDSAMYLCASSLGLAENYEQYFGPGTRLTVT.

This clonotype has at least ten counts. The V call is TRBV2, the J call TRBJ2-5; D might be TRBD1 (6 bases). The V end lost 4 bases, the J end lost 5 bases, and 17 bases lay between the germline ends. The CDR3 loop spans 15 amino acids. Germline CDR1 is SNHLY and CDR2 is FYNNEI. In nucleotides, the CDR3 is TGTGCCAGCAGTGCGGGAACAGGGAGCAGGGAGACCCAGTACTTC. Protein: CASSAGTGSRETQYF.

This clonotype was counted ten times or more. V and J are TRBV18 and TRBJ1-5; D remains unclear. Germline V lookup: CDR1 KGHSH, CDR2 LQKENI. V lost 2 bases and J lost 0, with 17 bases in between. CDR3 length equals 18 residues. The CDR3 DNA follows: TGTGCCAGCTCACCAAGGTTGGGGAATTACAATAGCAATCAGCCCCAGCATTTT. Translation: CASSPRLGNYNSNQPQHF.

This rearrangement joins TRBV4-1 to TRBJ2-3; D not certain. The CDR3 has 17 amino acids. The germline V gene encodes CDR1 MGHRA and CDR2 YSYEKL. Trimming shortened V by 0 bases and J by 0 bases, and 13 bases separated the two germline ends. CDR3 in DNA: TGCGCCAGCAGCCAAGATAGGAGAATAGCAAGCACAGATACGCAGTATTTT. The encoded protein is CASSQDRRIASTDTQYF.

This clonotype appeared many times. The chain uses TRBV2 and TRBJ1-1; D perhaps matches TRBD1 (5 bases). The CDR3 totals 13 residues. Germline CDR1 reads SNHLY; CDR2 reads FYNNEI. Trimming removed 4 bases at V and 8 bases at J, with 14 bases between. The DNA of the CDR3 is TGTGCCAGCAGTGGGGGGGGGGACTTCGAAGCTTTCTTT. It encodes CASSGGGDFEAFF.

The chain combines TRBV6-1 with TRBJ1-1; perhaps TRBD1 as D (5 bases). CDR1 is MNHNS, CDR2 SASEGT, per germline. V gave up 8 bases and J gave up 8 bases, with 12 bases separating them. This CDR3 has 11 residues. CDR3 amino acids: CASQGDREAFF. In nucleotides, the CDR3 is TGTGCCAGCCAAGGGGATCGGGAAGCTTTCTTT.

Here the CDR3 reads CSAFVPGTNTEAFF. DNA for the CDR3: TGCAGTGCTTTCGTCCCGGGGACGAACACTGAAGCTTTCTTT. The chain combines TRBV20-1 with TRBJ1-1, with a tentative D call TRBD1 (5 bases). V was cut by 5 bases and J by 1 base, with 14 bases left in between. The germline CDR1 and CDR2 sequences are DFQATT and SNEGSKA (reference sequence). The length of the CDR3 is 14 residues.

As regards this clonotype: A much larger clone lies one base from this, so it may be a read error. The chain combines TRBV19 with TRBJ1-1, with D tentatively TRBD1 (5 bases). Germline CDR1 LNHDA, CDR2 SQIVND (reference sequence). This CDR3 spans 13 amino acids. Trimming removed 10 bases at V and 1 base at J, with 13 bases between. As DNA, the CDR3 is TGTGCCATTGGGGCTTGGGGGAACACTGAAGCTTTCTTT. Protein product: CAIGAWGNTEAFF.